The 31 T cell receptor beta chains presented below share a single source sample, sequenced in a study of T cell changes during pregnancy in multiple sclerosis. The repertoire was sequenced with immunoSEQ multiplex PCR; TCRdb's copy has only in-frame clones and lacks some. In the table there are 40,000 to 60,000 clones, 91% of which are singletons. This material consisted of CD8+ T cells from peripheral blood mononuclear cells, taken in the second trimester of pregnancy. The receptors originated from a female donor with multiple sclerosis, enrolled in a pregnancy study.

This rearrangement joins TRBV7-2 to TRBJ1-1; no reliable D call. Per germline, CDR1 SGHTA and CDR2 FQGNSA. The CDR3 covers 14 residues. V was pared by 0 bases and J by 2 bases, with 7 bases between. The DNA of the CDR3 is TGTGCCAGCAGCTTAGCCATTGTCAACACTGAAGCTTTCTTT. It encodes CASSLAIVNTEAFF. Supplemented by reference TRBV7-2 and TRBJ1-1, the full variable domain reads GAGVSQSPSNKVTEKGKDVELRCDPISGHTALYWYRQSLGQGLEFLIYFQGNSAPDKSGLPSDRFSAERTGGSVSTLTIQRTQQEDSAVYLCASSLAIVNTEAFFGQGTRLTVV.

The chain couples TRBV27 to TRBJ2-3, with 12 bases fitting TRBD2. This CDR3 has 17 amino acids. Per the germline V gene, CDR1 is MNHEY and CDR2 is SMNVEV (reference sequence). V shed 6 bases, J shed 2 bases, and the junction held 9 bases outside the gene matches. The CDR3 nucleotides read TGTGCCAGCAGCCCTTGGACTAGCGGGGAACCCACAGATACGCAGTATTTT. This encodes CASSPWTSGEPTDTQYF.

The V call is TRBV2, the J call TRBJ1-6; perhaps TRBD1 as D (6 bases). The CDR3 contains 16 residues. V lost 6 bases and J 6 bases, leaving 18 bases between the germline ends. Germline V gene sequence: CDR1 SNHLY, CDR2 FYNNEI. CDR3: CASSSLWGLSNSPLHF. The CDR3 nucleotides are TGTGCCAGCAGCTCCCTTTGGGGGCTCAGTAATTCACCCCTCCACTTT.

This chain connects TRBV6-5 to TRBJ2-6; unclear D gene. Germline-derived CDR1 and CDR2 are MNHEY and SVGAGI. The CDR3 is 14 amino acids. Trimming shortened V by 5 bases and J by 0 bases, and 5 bases separated the two germline ends. The DNA for the CDR3 is TGTGCCAGCAGTCCATTCTCTGGGGCCAACGTCCTGACTTTC. The encoded protein is CASSPFSGANVLTF.

V and J are TRBV7-9 and TRBJ2-7; 8 bases line up with TRBD2. This CDR3 is 13 amino acids long. Germline assignment: CDR1 SEHNR and CDR2 FQNEAQ (reference sequence). The V and J ends lost 4 bases and 6 bases, in that order; junction bases with no gene match: 5. The CDR3 loop is CASSSPRGGEQYF. Here the CDR3 DNA reads TGTGCCAGCAGCTCCCCCCGGGGGGGCGAGCAGTACTTC.

This clone is a singleton in its sample. The V gene is TRBV27, the J gene TRBJ2-7, with TRBD1 matching over 9 bases. The CDR3 consists of 16 residues. The J segment lost 2 bases and the V segment lost 5 bases, leaving 10 bases of the junction unmatched. The V gene's germline CDR1 is MNHEY and CDR2 SMNVEV (reference sequence). This CDR3 is CASSARTGEKPYEQYF. DNA of the CDR3: TGTGCCAGCAGTGCCAGGACAGGGGAAAAGCCCTACGAGCAGTACTTC.

V usage is TRBV10-3 and J usage is TRBJ2-2; 13 bases agree with TRBD2. The germline V gene has CDR1 ENHRY and CDR2 SYGVKD. This CDR3 has 16 residues. Germline trimming cut 6 bases from V and 5 bases from J; bases unmatched to any gene: 6. The CDR3 protein is CAISQGLAGPTGELFF. The CDR3 DNA sequence: TGTGCCATCAGCCAGGGACTAGCGGGGCCAACCGGGGAGCTGTTTTTT.

CDR3 loop: CASGLDTGTGVLWNSPLHF. The CDR3 DNA follows: TGTGCTAGTGGTTTGGATACCGGGACAGGGGTCCTCTGGAATTCACCCCTCCACTTT. This sequence joins TRBV12-5 and TRBJ1-6, with TRBD1 identical over 10 bases. Germline V gene lookup returns CDR1 LGHNT and CDR2 FRNRAP. The length of the CDR3 is 19 residues. The trim removed 1 base at V and 7 bases at J, leaving 13 bases unmatched. Based on the CDR3 plus reference TRBV12-5 and TRBJ1-6, the full variable domain is DARVTQTPRHKVTEMGQEVTMRCQPILGHNTVFWYRQTMMQGLELLAYFRNRAPLDDSGMPKDRFSAEMPDATLATLKIQPSEPRDSAVYFCASGLDTGTGVLWNSPLHFGNGTRLTVT.

This chain uses TRBV2 with TRBJ1-3; D gene ambiguous. Trimming stripped 7 bases from V and 0 bases from J, with 4 bases between. The CDR3 loop spans 12 amino acids. From germline, CDR1 is SNHLY and CDR2 FYNNEI. The CDR3 region has the DNA TGTGCCAGCACCAGCTCTGGAAACACCATATATTTT. It translates to CASTSSGNTIYF.

This rearrangement joins TRBV7-2 to TRBJ2-1; 10 positions agree with TRBD2. The CDR3 has 12 amino acids. Germline V gene sequence: CDR1 SGHTA, CDR2 FQGNSA. The ends lost 4 bases at V and 14 bases at J; junction bases unmatched: 5. CDR3 residues: CASSYLAGEKFF. The CDR3 nucleotides are TGTGCCAGCAGCTACCTAGCGGGGGAGAAGTTCTTC.

In its sample, this clone was seen a few times. The gene calls are TRBV29-1 and TRBJ1-5; D uncertain. V lost 5 bases and J lost 5, with 10 bases in between. This CDR3 contains 12 residues. The germline V gene encodes CDR1 SQVTM and CDR2 ANQGSEA. The CDR3, as DNA: TGCAGCGTTTCGGACGGGGATCAGCCCCAGCATTTT. It encodes CSVSDGDQPQHF.

V usage is TRBV7-3 and J usage is TRBJ1-2; D possibly corresponds to TRBD1 (6 bases). Trimming removed 1 base at V and 4 bases at J, with 19 bases between. CDR1 and CDR2 from the germline V gene are SGHTA and FQGTGA. The CDR3 has 17 amino acids. CDR3 amino acids: CASSLMGTRNSFYGYTF. The DNA of the CDR3 is TGTGCCAGCAGCTTAATGGGGACAAGGAACTCCTTCTATGGCTACACCTTC.

The genes are TRBV21-1 and TRBJ2-7; the DNA was not used to check the table's D call, TRBD2. TRBV21-1 is listed as a pseudogene. This CDR3 is built from 14 residues. The CDR3 is CASSSSWSPLKQYF. DNA for the CDR3: TGTGCCAGCAGCAGCTCTTGGAGTCCCTTGAAGCAGTACTTC.

The chain links TRBV6-5 to TRBJ1-1; TRBD1 matches at 7 bases. V shed 6 bases and J 3 bases; nucleotides not matched to a gene: 4. The CDR3 loop spans 13 amino acids. Germline V CDR1 and CDR2: MNHEY, SVGAGI. The chain's CDR3 is CASRDRPYTEAFF. The CDR3 DNA reads as TGTGCCAGCAGGGACAGGCCCTACACTGAAGCTTTCTTT.

The V gene is TRBV9, the J gene TRBJ1-5; D may be TRBD1 (5 bases). The germline CDR1 and CDR2 sequences are SGDLS and YYNGEE. Trimming pared 0 bases from V and 9 bases from J, leaving 10 bases between. CDR3 length: 13 residues. CDR3 in amino acids: CASSVGSGGPQHF. CDR3 DNA sequence: TGTGCCAGCAGCGTAGGCTCGGGGGGGCCCCAGCATTTT.

The chain carries TRBV6-1 and TRBJ2-1; D gene ambiguous. The CDR3 spans 13 residues. From germline, CDR1 is MNHNS and CDR2 SASEGT. The germline V and J ends were trimmed by 5 bases and 8 bases, with 13 bases remaining between them. As DNA, the CDR3 is TGTGCCAGCAGTTTACGAACAGTCCATGAGCAGTTCTTC. Protein product: CASSLRTVHEQFF.

The chain has TRBV7-9 and TRBJ1-2; D is unresolved. The CDR3 loop spans 14 amino acids. Germline values: CDR1 SEHNR, CDR2 FQNEAQ (reference sequence). The V gene lost 1 base and the J gene lost 5 bases, with 11 bases spanning the gap. The CDR3: CASSLGILSYGYTF. The DNA of the CDR3 is TGTGCCAGCAGCTTAGGTATCCTGAGTTATGGCTACACCTTC.

The chain is built from TRBV9 and TRBJ2-1; 7 nucleotides line up with TRBD2. V gave up 3 bases and J gave up 1 base; unmatched junction bases: 7. The germline CDR1 and CDR2 sequences are SGDLS and YYNGEE. The CDR3 loop spans 16 amino acids. This CDR3 is CASSAPGGGSYNEQFF. CDR3 coding DNA: TGTGCCAGCAGCGCACCTGGGGGAGGGTCCTACAATGAGCAGTTCTTC. The whole variable domain, remainder taken from reference TRBV9 and TRBJ2-1, is DSGVTQTPKHLITATGQRVTLRCSPRSGDLSVYWYQQSLDQGLQFLIQYYNGEERAKGNILERFSAQQFPDLHSELNLSSLELGDSALYFCASSAPGGGSYNEQFFGPGTRLTVL.

The V and J genes are TRBV11-2 and TRBJ2-5; 7 nucleotides line up with TRBD2. V was clipped by 5 bases and J by 0 bases; unmatched bases: 9. Germline V gene data show CDR1 as SGHAT and CDR2 as FQNNGV. The CDR3 totals 16 residues. CDR3 in amino acids: CASSLSGLEYQETQYF. As DNA, the CDR3 is TGTGCCAGCAGCCTTAGCGGGCTAGAGTACCAAGAGACCCAGTACTTC.

V usage is TRBV7-7 and J usage is TRBJ2-7, with 12 bases identical to TRBD1. The germline CDR1 and CDR2 sequences are SSHAT and FNYEAQ (reference sequence). The CDR3 is made up of 16 amino acids. V gave up 7 bases and J gave up 7 bases; unmatched junction bases: 14. The CDR3 DNA follows: TGTGCCAGCACCCCCCGAATGGGGACAGGGGGCTGGGAGCAGTACTTC. This encodes CASTPRMGTGGWEQYF.

The rearrangement joins TRBV27 to TRBJ2-5; 16 positions match TRBD2. Germline V gene lookup returns CDR1 MNHEY and CDR2 SMNVEV (reference sequence). V lost 10 bases, J lost 4 bases, and 3 bases stayed unmatched. The CDR3 is made up of 14 amino acids. The CDR3 sequence: CATGTSGGAETQYF. The CDR3 nucleotides read TGTGCCACCGGGACTAGCGGGGGGGCAGAGACCCAGTACTTC.

The chain combines TRBV27 with TRBJ2-3; 9 nucleotides line up with TRBD1. V trimming: 1 base; J trimming: 2 bases; junction bases outside the gene matches: 4. The germline CDR1 and CDR2 sequences are MNHEY and SMNVEV (reference sequence). This CDR3 has 16 residues. CDR3 sequence: CASSLWDRAPTDTQYF. CDR3 nucleotides: TGTGCCAGCAGTTTATGGGACAGGGCCCCCACAGATACGCAGTATTTT.

This chain joins TRBV13 and TRBJ1-1, with TRBD1 identical over 10 bases. Germline-derived CDR1 and CDR2 are PRHDT and FYEKMQ (reference sequence). V was pared by 3 bases and J by 0 bases, with 4 bases of the junction left unmatched. The CDR3 runs 16 residues. CDR3: CASSLDRGALNTEAFF. The CDR3 DNA sequence: TGTGCCAGCAGCTTGGACAGGGGGGCGTTGAACACTGAAGCTTTCTTT. Complete variable domain (other parts from reference TRBV13 and TRBJ1-1): AAGVIQSPRHLIKEKRETATLKCYPIPRHDTVYWYQQGPGQDPQFLISFYEKMQSDKGSIPDRFSAQQFSDYHSELNMSSLELGDSALYFCASSLDRGALNTEAFFGQGTRLTVV.

CDR3 sequence: CASSMGGGTGSYEQYF. CDR3 sequence (DNA): TGTGCCAGTAGTATGGGGGGTGGGACGGGGTCCTACGAGCAGTACTTC. The chain recombines TRBV19 with TRBJ2-7; TRBD2 might be the D (6 bases). The germline V gene has CDR1 LNHDA and CDR2 SQIVND (reference sequence). The CDR3 has 16 amino acids. Trimming took 3 bases from V and 1 from J, leaving 16 bases between them.

The chain couples TRBV6-4 to TRBJ2-6; tentative D call: TRBD1 (6 bases). The ends were cut back, 6 bases at V and 0 bases at J, with 12 bases in the middle. CDR3 size: 16 residues. Germline V lookup: CDR1 MRHNA, CDR2 SNTAGT. Written as DNA, the CDR3 is TGTGCCAGCAGCCCAGGGGCCTCCTCTGGGGCCAACGTCCTGACTTTC. Translating gives CASSPGASSGANVLTF.

This clone turned up a few times. The chain carries TRBV2 and TRBJ1-2, with D perhaps matching TRBD1 (6 bases). Germline lookup yields CDR1 SNHLY and CDR2 FYNNEI. V was pared by 8 bases and J by 4 bases, with 14 bases between. The CDR3 consists of 13 residues. CDR3 in amino acids: CASGRQAAYGYTF. The CDR3, as DNA: TGTGCCAGCGGTAGACAGGCGGCCTATGGCTACACCTTC.

V usage is TRBV7-8 and J usage is TRBJ2-1; TRBD1 matches 8 bases. This CDR3 contains 15 residues. Trimming cost V 5 bases and J 2 bases; bases outside gene matches: 5. CDR1 and CDR2 (germline): SGHVS, FQNEAQ. CDR3 in DNA: TGTGCCAGCAGCATTTCGGGACAGGCCTACAATGAGCAGTTCTTC. Protein sequence: CASSISGQAYNEQFF.

This clone was recorded only once. The chain recombines TRBV5-6 with TRBJ2-7; TRBD2 agrees at 11 bases. J gave up 1 base and V 4 bases, and 7 bases lay outside the gene matches. This CDR3 comprises 16 residues. Germline assignment: CDR1 SGHDT and CDR2 YYEEEE. The CDR3 DNA reads as TGTGCCAGCAGCCCCCCTAGCGGGGGGATTTCCTACGAGCAGTACTTC. Translating gives CASSPPSGGISYEQYF.

CDR3 DNA sequence: TGTGCCAGCAGTTTCGTCGGACAGGGCGACTATGGCTACACCTTC. It encodes CASSFVGQGDYGYTF. V gene TRBV6-5 combines with J gene TRBJ1-2; 8 bases line up with TRBD1. With V trimmed by 4 bases and J by 3 bases, 7 bases remained unmatched. The CDR3 covers 15 residues. CDR1 is MNHEY, CDR2 SVGAGI, per germline.

This clone is medium-sized. The chain employs TRBV6-4 and TRBJ2-1, with 8 bases fitting TRBD1. V dropped 4 bases and J dropped 8; count of bases not matched to a gene: 7. In germline, CDR1 is MRHNA, CDR2 SNTAGT. This CDR3 region has 14 residues. The CDR3 loop reads CASSARAGGHEQFF. The CDR3 DNA is TGTGCCAGCAGTGCCCGGGCAGGGGGCCATGAGCAGTTCTTC.

J is TRBJ2-2 and V is TRBV5-6; D is perhaps TRBD2 (6 bases). In germline, CDR1 is SGHDT, CDR2 YYEEEE. This CDR3 spans 15 amino acids. Trimming removed 6 bases at V and 6 bases at J, with 18 bases between. The CDR3 protein is CASTTLGPGAGELFF. The DNA of the CDR3 is TGTGCCAGCACCACCCTGGGCCCGGGGGCCGGGGAGCTGTTTTTT. Full variable domain (missing parts from reference TRBV5-6 and TRBJ2-2): DAGVTQSPTHLIKTRGQQVTLRCSPKSGHDTVSWYQQALGQGPQFIFQYYEEEERQRGNFPDRFSGHQFPNYSSELNVNALLLGDSALYLCASTTLGPGAGELFFGEGSRLTVL.